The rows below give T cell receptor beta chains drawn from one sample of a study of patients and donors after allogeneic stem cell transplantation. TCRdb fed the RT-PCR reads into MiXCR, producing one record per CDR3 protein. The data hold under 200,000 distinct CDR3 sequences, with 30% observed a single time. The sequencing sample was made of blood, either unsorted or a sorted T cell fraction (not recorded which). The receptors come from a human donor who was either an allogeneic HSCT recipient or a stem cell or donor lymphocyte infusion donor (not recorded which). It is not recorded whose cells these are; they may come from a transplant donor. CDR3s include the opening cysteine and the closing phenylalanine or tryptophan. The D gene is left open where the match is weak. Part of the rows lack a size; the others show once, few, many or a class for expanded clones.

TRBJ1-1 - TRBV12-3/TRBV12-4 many TGTGCCAGCAGTTTAATGACAGCCAACACTGAAGCTTTCTTT CASSLMTANTEAFF
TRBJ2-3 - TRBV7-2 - TGTGCCAGCACCGTGTGGGGGGACTTGGGGGATACGCAGTATTTT CASTVWGDLGDTQYF
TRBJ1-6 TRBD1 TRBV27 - TGTGCCAGCAGTTTCGGGGCAGGGGGCGTCTCCTATAATTCACCCCTCCACTTT CASSFGAGGVSYNSPLHF
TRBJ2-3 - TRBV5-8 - TGTGCCAGCAGCTTCGGATCCACAGATACGCAGTATTTT CASSFGSTDTQYF
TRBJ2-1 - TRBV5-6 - TGTGCCAGCAGCCCAGCAATAGGCTCCTACAATGAGCAGTTCTTC CASSPAIGSYNEQFF
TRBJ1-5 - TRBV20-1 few TGCAGTGCTAACAGGGAGGGCAATCAGCCCCAGCATTTT CSANREGNQPQHF
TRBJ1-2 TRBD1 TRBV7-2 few TGTGCCAGCAGCTTAGCCCGGACAGGGCCCTATGGCTACACCTTC CASSLARTGPYGYTF
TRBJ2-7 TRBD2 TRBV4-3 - TGCGCCAGCAGCCACTACCTAGCGGGAGCTCAGGAGCAGTACTTC CASSHYLAGAQEQYF
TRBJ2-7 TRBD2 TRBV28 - TGTGCCAGCAAGAAGAAGCGGGGATCCTACGAGCAGTACTTC CASKKKRGSYEQYF
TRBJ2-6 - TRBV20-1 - TGCAGTGCTAATCTGCTCTCTGGGGCCAACGTCCTGACTTTC CSANLLSGANVLTF
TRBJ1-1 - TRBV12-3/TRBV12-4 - TGTGCCAGCAGTTATCGGTTCCGGAGGCGGGACACTGAAGCTTTCTTT CASSYRFRRRDTEAFF
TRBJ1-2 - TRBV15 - TGTGCCACCAGCAGCCTCAGGACAGCGATTAACTATGGCTACACCTTC CATSSLRTAINYGYTF
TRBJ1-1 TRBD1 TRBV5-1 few TGCGCCAGCAGCTTGTTCGACAGGGGCATGAACACTGAAGCTTTCTTT CASSLFDRGMNTEAFF
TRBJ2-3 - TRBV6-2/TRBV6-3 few TGTGCCAGCAGTTACGGGGCGGGCCATACGCAGTATTTT CASSYGAGHTQYF
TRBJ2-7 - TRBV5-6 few TGTGCCAGCAGCGGACTCCCGTCCGACTACGAGCAGTACTTC CASSGLPSDYEQYF
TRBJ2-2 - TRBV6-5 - TGTGCCAGCAGGGTGACAGCCACCGGGGAGCTGTTTTTT CASRVTATGELFF
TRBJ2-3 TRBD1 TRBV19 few TGTGCCAGTACTCGCCACGGCAGGGGGCTCCCAGATACGCAGTATTTT CASTRHGRGLPDTQYF
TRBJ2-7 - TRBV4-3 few TGCGCCAGCAGCCAAGATCTTGGAGGGCCCTACGAGCAGTACTTC CASSQDLGGPYEQYF
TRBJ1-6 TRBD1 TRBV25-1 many TGTGCCAGCAGTATGACAGGGGGGTGGAAAGATTCACCCCTCCACTTT CASSMTGGWKDSPLHF
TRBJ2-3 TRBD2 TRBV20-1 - TGCAGTGCCCCCGAGCGGGGGTACACAGATACGCAGTATTTT CSAPERGYTDTQYF
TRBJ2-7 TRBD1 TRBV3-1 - TGTGCCAGCAGCCAAGGCACCGGGACAGGGTACTACGAGCAGTACTTC CASSQGTGTGYYEQYF
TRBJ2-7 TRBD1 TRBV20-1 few TGCAGTGCCAACCGGGACAGGAAACCCTACGAGCAGTACTTC CSANRDRKPYEQYF
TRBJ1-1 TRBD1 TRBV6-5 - TGTGCCAGCAGTTACTCCGGACAGGGCCCTGAAGCTTTCTTT CASSYSGQGPEAFF